One and the same sample provided the 11 T cell receptor beta chains below, sequenced in a study of early T cells in non-severe SARS-CoV-2 infection (dated by TCRdb to about 2021). The receptor library was made with 5' RACE. The instrument given in TCRdb is NextSeq 500. Using fastp trimming at Q25 and MiXCR clonotype assembly, TCRdb reanalyzed the public sequencing data and kept in-frame beta chains. Every distinct CDR3 protein forms one entry, paired with its most common genes and DNA. The sample contains about 68,000 distinct CDR3 sequences, about a tenth of them found a single time. Jointly, the top ten make up 6.4% of the sample. The specimen sequenced was whole blood. Receptor source: an adult who was a healthcare worker with PCR-confirmed SARS-CoV-2 infection or an uninfected control (not recorded which).

This clonotype was counted between two and nine times. This chain joins TRBV5-1 and TRBJ1-5; weak D call: TRBD1 (5 bases). This CDR3 is built from 16 residues. CDR1 SGHRS and CDR2 YFSETQ come from the germline V gene. Trimming stripped 0 bases from V and 3 bases from J, with 13 bases between. The CDR3 bases are TGCGCCAGCAGCTTGGGCCAGGGAGGGCCCAATCAGCCCCAGCATTTT. This codes for CASSLGQGGPNQPQHF.

This chain uses TRBV10-1 with TRBJ1-1, with D perhaps matching TRBD1 (5 bases). CDR3 length: 13 amino acids. Germline CDR1 and CDR2: WNHNN and SYGVQD (reference sequence). V gave up 3 bases and J gave up 6 bases, with 11 bases separating them. As DNA, the CDR3 is TGCGCCAGCAGTGAAGGCGGGGCCGCTGAAGCTTTCTTT. Encoded protein: CASSEGGAAEAFF.

This clonotype has just a few counts. This may be a read error: a much more frequent sequence differs by one nucleotide. The chain is built from TRBV11-2 and TRBJ2-6; D not resolved. The CDR3 consists of 13 residues. In germline, CDR1 is SGHAT, CDR2 FQNNGV. V lost 2 bases to trimming and J lost 2 bases, with 1 base between them. CDR3 sequence (DNA): TGTGCCAGCAGCTTAACTGGGGCCAACGTCCTGACTTTC. This codes for CASSLTGANVLTF. Full variable domain (remainder filled in from reference TRBV11-2 and TRBJ2-6): EAGVAQSPRYKIIEKRQSVAFWCNPISGHATLYWYQQILGQGPKLLIQFQNNGVVDDSQLPKDRFSAERLKGVDSTLKIQPAKLEDSAVYLCASSLTGANVLTFGAGSRLTVL.

V usage is TRBV28 and J usage is TRBJ2-7; D gene uncertain. The CDR3 consists of 13 residues. Germline-derived CDR1 and CDR2 are MDHEN and SYDVKM. Trimming cost V 2 bases and J 4 bases, with 9 bases left between them. The CDR3 region is CASSLIAFYEQYF. DNA for the CDR3: TGTGCCAGCAGTTTAATAGCCTTTTACGAGCAGTACTTC.

This clonotype appeared a few times. V is TRBV30 and J is TRBJ2-3, with D unclear. The germline CDR1 and CDR2 sequences are GTSNPN and SVGIG (reference sequence). V was cut by 4 bases and J by 2 bases, with 16 bases left in between. This CDR3 has 15 residues. For the CDR3, the DNA is TGTGCCTGGAACCCCATGTTAGTGGACACAGATACGCAGTATTTT. Amino acid sequence: CAWNPMLVDTDTQYF.

The chain couples TRBV20-1 to TRBJ1-1; 7 bases agree with TRBD1. The length of the CDR3 is 14 residues. Per germline, CDR1 DFQATT and CDR2 SNEGSKA (reference sequence). V lost 6 bases, J lost 0 bases, and 7 bases stayed unmatched. DNA of the CDR3: TGCAGTGCAAGGACAGGCACTATGAACACTGAAGCTTTCTTT. Translating it yields CSARTGTMNTEAFF.

This clonotype was seen a handful of times. The chain recombines TRBV20-1 with TRBJ2-3; D is uncertain. The CDR3 is 11 amino acids. Germline-derived CDR1 and CDR2 are DFQATT and SNEGSKA (reference sequence). The germline V and J ends were trimmed by 4 bases and 6 bases, with 8 bases remaining between them. The CDR3 DNA reads as TGCAGTGCTAAGAGGCCGGATACGCAGTATTTT. This codes for CSAKRPDTQYF.

The chain recombines TRBV20-1 with TRBJ2-6; D remains ambiguous. Per the germline V gene, CDR1 is DFQATT and CDR2 is SNEGSKA (reference sequence). V shed 3 bases and J shed 2 bases, with 11 bases lying between them. This CDR3 has 15 residues. As DNA, the CDR3 is TGCAGTGCTAGTGAGAGTAATACTGGGGCCAACGTCCTGACTTTC. This codes for CSASESNTGANVLTF.

This clonotype appeared many times. V is TRBV5-1 and J is TRBJ2-5; D possibly corresponds to TRBD1 (6 bases). The CDR3 totals 14 residues. With 0 bases removed from V and 3 bases from J, the gap between germline ends came to 9 bases. Germline CDR1 and CDR2: SGHRS and YFSETQ. The CDR3 spells CASSLGQGKETQYF. CDR3 sequence (DNA): TGCGCCAGCAGCTTGGGTCAGGGGAAAGAGACCCAGTACTTC. The full variable domain, completed using reference TRBV5-1 and TRBJ2-5, is KAGVTQTPRYLIKTRGQQVTLSCSPISGHRSVSWYQQTPGQGLQFLFEYFSETQRNKGNFPGRFSGRQFSNSRSEMNVSTLELGDSALYLCASSLGQGKETQYFGPGTRLLVL.

The chain has TRBV5-1 and TRBJ2-7, with D maybe TRBD2 (6 bases). Germline V gives CDR1 SGHRS, CDR2 YFSETQ. The CDR3 is 15 residues long. V was clipped by 0 bases and J by 7 bases, with 17 bases between them. The CDR3 region is CASSLEGPVAGEQYF. CDR3 nucleotide sequence: TGCGCCAGCAGCTTGGAGGGACCAGTCGCGGGAGAGCAGTACTTC. The whole variable domain, filled in from reference TRBV5-1 and TRBJ2-7, reads KAGVTQTPRYLIKTRGQQVTLSCSPISGHRSVSWYQQTPGQGLQFLFEYFSETQRNKGNFPGRFSGRQFSNSRSEMNVSTLELGDSALYLCASSLEGPVAGEQYFGPGTRLTVT.

The sample holds many counts of this clonotype. The rearrangement uses TRBV6-2 or TRBV6-3 and TRBJ2-1; weak D call: TRBD2 (5 bases). Deletions cut 6 bases from V and 4 bases from J, with 16 bases between. The CDR3 consists of 15 residues. CDR1 MNHEY and CDR2 SVGEGT come from the germline V gene. The CDR3 DNA sequence: TGTGCCAGCAGCCGGACTTCAGCCGGATACAATGAGCAGTTCTTC. Translating it yields CASSRTSAGYNEQFF.